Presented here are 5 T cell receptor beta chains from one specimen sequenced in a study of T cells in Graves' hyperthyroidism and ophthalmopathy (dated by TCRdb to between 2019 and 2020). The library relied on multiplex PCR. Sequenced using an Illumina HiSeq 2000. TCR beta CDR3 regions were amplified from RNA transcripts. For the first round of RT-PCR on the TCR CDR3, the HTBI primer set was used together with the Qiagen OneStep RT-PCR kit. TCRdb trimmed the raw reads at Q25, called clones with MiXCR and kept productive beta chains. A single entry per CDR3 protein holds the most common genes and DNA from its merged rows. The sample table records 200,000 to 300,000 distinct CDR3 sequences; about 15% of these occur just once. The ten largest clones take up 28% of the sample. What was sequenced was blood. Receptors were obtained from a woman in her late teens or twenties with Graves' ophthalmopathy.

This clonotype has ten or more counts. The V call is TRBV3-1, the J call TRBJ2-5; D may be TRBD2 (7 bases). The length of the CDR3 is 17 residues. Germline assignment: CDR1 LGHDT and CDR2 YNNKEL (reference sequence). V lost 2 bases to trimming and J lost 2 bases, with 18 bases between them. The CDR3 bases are TGTGCCAGCAGCCAATTAGGCATGGCGGGGGCACAAGAGACCCAGTACTTC. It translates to CASSQLGMAGAQETQYF.

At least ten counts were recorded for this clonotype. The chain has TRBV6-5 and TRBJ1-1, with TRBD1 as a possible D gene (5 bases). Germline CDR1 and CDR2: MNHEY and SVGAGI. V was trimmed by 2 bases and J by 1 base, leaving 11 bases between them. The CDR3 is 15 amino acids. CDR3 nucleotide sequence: TGTGCCAGCAGTTACGAAAGGGGCCCGAACACTGAAGCTTTCTTT. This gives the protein CASSYERGPNTEAFF.

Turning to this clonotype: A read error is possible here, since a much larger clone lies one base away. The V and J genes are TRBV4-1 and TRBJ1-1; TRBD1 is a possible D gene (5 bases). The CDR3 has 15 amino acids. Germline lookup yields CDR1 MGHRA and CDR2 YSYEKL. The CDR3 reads CTSSLTSGEGTEAFF. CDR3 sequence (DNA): TGCACCAGCAGCCTGACGTCGGGGGAAGGCACTGAAGCTTTCTTT.

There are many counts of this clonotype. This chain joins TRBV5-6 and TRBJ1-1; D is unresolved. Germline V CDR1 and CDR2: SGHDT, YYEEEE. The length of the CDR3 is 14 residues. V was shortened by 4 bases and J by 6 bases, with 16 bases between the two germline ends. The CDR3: CASSIGPSSAEAFF. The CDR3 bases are TGTGCCAGCAGCATAGGACCGTCAAGCGCTGAAGCTTTCTTT.

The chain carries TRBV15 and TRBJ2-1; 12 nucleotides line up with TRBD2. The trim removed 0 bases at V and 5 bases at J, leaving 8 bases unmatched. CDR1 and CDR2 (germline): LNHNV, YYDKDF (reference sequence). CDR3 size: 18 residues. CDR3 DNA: TGTGCCACCAGCAGAGAGTGTCTAGCGGGAGGGCCGAACAATGAGCAGTTCTTC. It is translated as CATSRECLAGGPNNEQFF. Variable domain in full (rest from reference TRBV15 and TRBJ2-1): DAMVIQNPRYQVTQFGKPVTLSCSQTLNHNVMYWYQQKSSQAPKLLFHYYDKDFNNEADTPDNFQSRRPNTSFCFLDIRSPGLGDTAMYLCATSRECLAGGPNNEQFFGPGTRLTVL.